The 14 T cell receptor beta chains listed next were all sequenced from one sample in a study of vaccination and CD4 T cells after COVID-19 (dated by TCRdb to between 2022 and 2023). The time point label on this specimen signifies: late sampling 161 to 241 days after vaccination in three convalescent patients. The library was made by PCR. Sequencing instrument: Illumina iSeq 100. In-frame beta chains were kept once TCRdb had trimmed the public reads at Q25 with fastp and called clones with MiXCR. Each record represents a unique CDR3 protein, reported with the most common genes and DNA among its rows. Recorded for this sample are about 29,000 distinct CDR3 sequences; approximately 49% of them occurred a single time. 5.8% of the sample is in the top ten clones. The sample here was CD4+ T cells from blood, taken about 7 months after SARS-CoV-2 vaccination. The receptors derive from a human donor who had recovered from COVID-19.

The chain has TRBV20-1 and TRBJ1-2; D is ambiguous. Trimming stripped 0 bases from V and 2 bases from J, with 7 bases between. The CDR3 spans 13 residues. Germline assignment: CDR1 DFQATT and CDR2 SNEGSKA (reference sequence). The DNA for the CDR3 is TGCAGTGCTAGAGATGGGGAGAACTATGGCTACACCTTC. Translation: CSARDGENYGYTF.

By share, this clonotype counts as medium-sized. The chain recombines TRBV5-8 with TRBJ2-7, with D perhaps TRBD1 (5 bases). Germline CDR1 SGHTS, CDR2 YDEGEE. Trimming cost V 7 bases and J 3 bases, with 8 bases left between them. The CDR3 runs to 11 residues. The CDR3 loop reads CASQGLYEQYF. CDR3 in DNA: TGTGCCAGCCAGGGTCTCTACGAGCAGTACTTC.

This clonotype has only one observation. The rearrangement joins TRBV28 to TRBJ2-1; D perhaps matches TRBD2 (6 bases). The germline V gene encodes CDR1 MDHEN and CDR2 SYDVKM. This CDR3 has 15 amino acids. The V end lost 2 bases, the J end lost 0 bases, and 8 bases lay between the germline ends. Written as DNA, the CDR3 is TGTGCCAGCAGTTTAGCGGGGTACTCCTACAATGAGCAGTTCTTC. Its protein is CASSLAGYSYNEQFF.

The genes are TRBV20-1 and TRBJ2-3; tentatively, D is TRBD2 (6 bases). Per germline, CDR1 DFQATT and CDR2 SNEGSKA (reference sequence). The ends were cut back, 0 bases at V and 2 bases at J, with 12 bases in the middle. The CDR3 covers 15 residues. CDR3 nucleotides: TGCAGTGCTAGAGATGACGGGGGTCTCACAGATACGCAGTATTTT. Its translation is CSARDDGGLTDTQYF.

V and J are TRBV6-1 and TRBJ2-7; D not certain. The CDR3 covers 13 residues. Per the germline V gene, CDR1 is MNHNS and CDR2 is SASEGT. Trimming cost V 6 bases and J 2 bases, with 11 bases left between them. In nucleotides, the CDR3 is TGTGCCAGCAGCCAAAGCGAGCCCTACGAGCAGTACTTC. It is translated as CASSQSEPYEQYF.

The V call is TRBV4-1, the J call TRBJ2-7; no firm D call. CDR1 and CDR2 (germline): MGHRA, YSYEKL. The germline V and J ends were trimmed by 3 bases and 0 bases, with 3 bases remaining between them. The CDR3 is 12 amino acids. The CDR3 here is CASSQSSYEQYF. The CDR3 nucleotides are TGCGCCAGCAGCCAGAGCTCCTACGAGCAGTACTTC.

The CDR3: CASSFESLSHNEQFF. The CDR3, as DNA: TGTGCCAGCAGCTTCGAGAGTCTTTCACACAATGAGCAGTTCTTC. The chain uses TRBV7-9 and TRBJ2-1; D is unresolved. The CDR3 is made up of 15 amino acids. The V end was cut by 3 bases, the J end by 5 bases, with 14 bases between. The germline V gene has CDR1 SEHNR and CDR2 FQNEAQ (reference sequence).

This clonotype was recorded a few times. The chain joins TRBV20-1 to TRBJ2-3; 11 nucleotides line up with TRBD2. The length of the CDR3 is 16 residues. From germline, CDR1 is DFQATT and CDR2 SNEGSKA (reference sequence). V lost 4 bases to trimming and J lost 4 bases; unmatched junction nucleotides: 10. CDR3: CSAISGLAGGADTQYF. For the CDR3, the DNA is TGCAGTGCTATTTCAGGACTAGCGGGTGGCGCAGATACGCAGTATTTT.

The chain recombines TRBV28 with TRBJ2-3, with 14 positions matching TRBD2. This CDR3 has 19 residues. Germline trimming cut 4 bases from V and 0 bases from J; bases unmatched to any gene: 9. Germline values: CDR1 MDHEN, CDR2 SYDVKM. CDR3 protein: CASSSLRLAGGSSTDTQYF. DNA of the CDR3: TGTGCCAGCAGTTCCCTAAGACTAGCGGGAGGGAGTAGCACAGATACGCAGTATTTT.

This clonotype was seen only a few times. This sequence joins TRBV19 and TRBJ1-1; 7 bases fit TRBD1. Germline lookup yields CDR1 LNHDA and CDR2 SQIVND (reference sequence). This CDR3 is 14 amino acids long. The J segment lost 8 bases and the V segment lost 5 bases, leaving 11 bases of the junction unmatched. The CDR3 region has the DNA TGTGCCAGTAGTTTCCAGGGGGTTGTAGCAGAAGCTTTCTTT. Amino acid sequence: CASSFQGVVAEAFF.

The J gene is TRBJ2-5, the V gene TRBV25-1, with no clear D. CDR3 length equals 14 residues. Germline-derived CDR1 and CDR2 are MGHDK and SYGVNS. Trimming took off 3 bases at V and 4 bases at J, with 12 bases between the two ends. CDR3 sequence reads: CASSDSINGETQYF. In DNA, the CDR3 is TGTGCCAGCAGTGATTCAATTAATGGAGAGACCCAGTACTTC.

In its sample, this clonotype was seen a few times. The chain couples TRBV20-1 to TRBJ1-1; 9 bases are a match to TRBD1. Germline V CDR1 and CDR2: DFQATT, SNEGSKA (reference sequence). V shed 6 bases, J shed 9 bases, and the junction held 14 bases outside the gene matches. The CDR3 is made up of 14 amino acids. CDR3 residues: CSAIIHGQGRKAFF. In DNA, the CDR3 is TGCAGTGCAATCATTCACGGACAGGGGCGTAAAGCTTTCTTT.

The chain employs TRBV6-5 and TRBJ1-5; 8 bases match TRBD1. The CDR3 covers 14 residues. Looked up from germline, CDR1 is MNHEY and CDR2 is SVGAGI. V shed 3 bases, J shed 6 bases, and the junction held 4 bases outside the gene matches. In DNA form, the CDR3 reads TGTGCCAGCAGTTATCGGACAGGGCCTCAGCCCCAGCATTTT. Translating gives CASSYRTGPQPQHF.

This clonotype has more than one count but fewer than ten. The chain is built from TRBV6-1 and TRBJ1-2, with TRBD1 as a possible D gene (6 bases). Germline V CDR1 and CDR2: MNHNS, SASEGT. Trimming shortened V by 5 bases and J by 2 bases, and 9 bases separated the two germline ends. The CDR3 extends over 13 amino acids. CDR3 bases: TGTGCCAGCAGTACAGGGACGAACTATGGCTACACCTTC. As protein: CASSTGTNYGYTF.